The TCR beta chain under discussion was sequenced for a study of patients and donors after allogeneic stem cell transplantation. CDR3 length equals 13 residues. V lost 5 bases, J lost 7 bases, and 5 bases stayed unmatched. Germline V lookup: CDR1 MNHNS, CDR2 SASEGT. In this sample, this clonotype turned up a few times. Via MiXCR, TCRdb re-called the RT-PCR reads, giving one row per CDR3 protein. Among approximately 200,000 distinct CDR3 sequences listed, less than 15% were seen once. The TCR sequence derives from a human donor who was either an allogeneic HSCT recipient or a stem cell or donor lymphocyte infusion donor (not recorded which). It is not recorded whose cells these are; they may come from a transplant donor. Input material: blood, either unsorted or a sorted T cell fraction (not recorded which). The V gene is TRBV6-1, the J gene TRBJ1-2, with TRBD1 matching 9 bases. The CDR3 reads CASSTGTGTGYTF. Here the CDR3 DNA reads TGTGCCAGCAGTACCGGGACAGGGACTGGCTACACCTTC.